These T cell receptor beta chains were read from a single sample in a study of control samples from healthy donors and cancer patients. Using immunoSEQ multiplex PCR, the repertoire was profiled, and TCRdb retains in-frame clones only, with some absent. The data hold 130,000 to 150,000 clones, with about 90% observed a single time. Sequencing used blood. Receptors originate from a young man in good health. CDR3s include the opening cysteine and the closing phenylalanine or tryptophan. D genes are given only for firm matches. Some rows mark clone size as missing; the rest say once, few, many or name a class of expanded clone.

j_gene,d_gene,abundance,len,v_gene,CDR3aa,CDR3nt
TRBJ1-1,TRBD1,-,17,TRBV28,CASSGDRVMGTNTEAFF,TGTGCCAGCAGTGGGGACAGGGTAATGGGTACCAACACTGAAGCTTTCTTT
TRBJ2-3,TRBD2,-,17,TRBV19,CASSIGTSGARTDTQYF,TGTGCCAGTAGTATAGGGACTAGCGGGGCCCGCACAGATACGCAGTATTTT
TRBJ2-7,-,-,16,TRBV10-1,CASSDHRLGTPYEQYF,TGCGCCAGCAGTGACCACCGGCTCGGGACTCCCTACGAGCAGTACTTC
TRBJ1-4,-,once,20,TRBV3-1/TRBV3-2,CASSQDLPSWGVATNEKLFF,TGTGCCAGCAGCCAAGATCTCCCCTCTTGGGGGGTGGCAACTAATGAAAAACTGTTTTTT
TRBJ2-3,TRBD2,-,17,TRBV5-1,CASSPGLAGGSTDTQYF,TGCGCCAGCAGCCCTGGGCTAGCGGGGGGCAGCACAGATACGCAGTATTTT
TRBJ1-2,TRBD1,once,13,TRBV30,CAWSYTGTEGYTF,TGTGCCTGGAGTTATACCGGGACAGAAGGCTACACCTTC
TRBJ2-7,-,once,12,TRBV7-9,CASSLSAVEQYF,TGTGCCAGCAGCTTATCGGCTGTCGAGCAGTACTTC
TRBJ2-7,-,-,14,TRBV6-5,CASSLDGGAYEQYF,TGTGCCAGCAGTCTCGACGGAGGGGCCTACGAGCAGTACTTC
TRBJ2-1,TRBD1,-,20,TRBV13,CASSLDGDRGRWVDYNEQFF,TGTGCCAGCAGCTTAGACGGGGACAGGGGGCGCTGGGTCGACTACAATGAGCAGTTCTTC
TRBJ1-2,-,-,15,TRBV28,CASTPRARVSYGYTF,TGTGCCAGCACTCCTCGGGCCAGGGTGAGCTATGGCTACACCTTC
TRBJ1-5,-,-,15,TRBV19,CASSAQGARNQPQHF,TGTGCCAGTAGTGCTCAGGGCGCCAGGAATCAGCCCCAGCATTTT
TRBJ1-1,TRBD1,-,12,TRBV7-8,CASSPTGPEAFF,TGTGCCAGCAGCCCGACAGGGCCTGAAGCTTTCTTT
TRBJ2-4,TRBD1,few,15,TRBV28,CASSIQGVAKNIQYF,TGTGCCAGCAGTATACAGGGGGTAGCCAAAAACATTCAGTACTTC
TRBJ2-6,-,-,16,TRBV10-3,CAILWTVASGANVLTF,TGTGCCATCCTATGGACAGTTGCCTCTGGGGCCAACGTCCTGACTTTC
TRBJ2-7,-,once,17,TRBV10-3,CAISVTVRETEHYEQYF,TGTGCCATCAGTGTCACGGTACGTGAGACAGAGCACTACGAGCAGTACTTC
TRBJ2-3,TRBD2,-,15,TRBV2,CASGTSGGRTDTQYF,TGTGCCAGCGGGACTAGCGGGGGGCGCACAGATACGCAGTATTTT
TRBJ2-6,-,once,18,TRBV28,CASSLSTGPLSGANVLTF,TGTGCCAGCAGTTTAAGCACAGGCCCCCTCTCTGGGGCCAACGTCCTGACTTTC
TRBJ2-7,-,-,13,TRBV28,CASSPPPIYEQYF,TGTGCCAGCAGCCCGCCCCCTATCTACGAGCAGTACTTC
TRBJ2-6,-,-,18,TRBV30,CAWSGQSVRMYGANVLTF,TGTGCCTGGAGTGGACAGTCCGTCCGTATGTACGGGGCCAACGTCCTGACTTTC
TRBJ2-1,-,-,16,TRBV5-6,CASSLRTGVTYNEQFF,TGTGCCAGCAGCTTGAGGACGGGGGTGACCTACAATGAGCAGTTCTTC
TRBJ1-1,-,once,16,TRBV11-2,CASSLGTRHLNTEAFF,TGTGCCAGCAGCTTAGGTACCCGGCACCTGAACACTGAAGCTTTCTTT
TRBJ1-5,-,-,14,TRBV27,CASAPWGADQPQHF,TGTGCCAGCGCACCCTGGGGGGCCGATCAGCCCCAGCATTTT
TRBJ2-4,-,-,17,TRBV21-1,CASSKGEGGQFENIQYF,TGTGCCAGCAGCAAAGGGGAGGGCGGTCAATTTGAAAACATTCAGTACTTC
TRBJ1-6,-,-,14,TRBV2,CASTGDLDYSPLHF,TGTGCCAGCACCGGGGACTTAGATTATTCACCCCTCCACTTT
TRBJ2-6,TRBD2,-,20,TRBV6-1,CASSERPSGGLSSGANVLTF,TGTGCCAGCAGTGAAAGGCCTAGCGGGGGGCTCAGCTCTGGGGCCAACGTCCTGACTTTC